This entry features one T cell receptor (beta chain) sequence. The table lists this clonotype with many counts. Its cognate antigen has yet to be identified. Per-base qualities were not stored, and no clone one base away is much larger. This specimen comes from a study of T cells after yellow fever vaccination (dated by TCRdb to the late 2010s). Describing the broader study: The SMART-Seq v4 Ultra Low Input RNA kit was used to prepare libraries from fractions with low cell numbers. Two healthy male donors made up the cohort, one aged 18 to 30 years and the other aged 30 to 39 years. Blood samples were taken at several timepoints before and after primary and secondary immunization, and bulk PBMC replicates and cell subsets were isolated. To track T-cell clones before and after primary and booster YFV17D yellow fever vaccination, bulk TCR alpha and beta repertoires were sequenced longitudinally.

In the germline V gene, CDR1 corresponds to LGHNA and CDR2 to YSLEER. The CDR3 runs 16 amino acids, cysteine and phenylalanine included. Only the CDR3 region is kept as DNA, spanning 48 bases read in frame from base 1. V sheds 1 base and J sheds 0 bases, leaving 11 bases between their ends. The treatment or condition label, as the study defines it: live attenuated yellow fever vaccine strain. At each blood-draw timepoint, two biological replicates of bulk PBMCs were obtained. A standard Ficoll-Paque protocol was used to isolate PBMCs from peripheral blood. RNA was extracted with TriZol from bulk PBMCs, CD4 and CD8 fractions, and dextramer-positive and dextramer-negative fractions. TCR cDNA was synthesized by 5'RACE template switching, through which a universal primer site and unique molecular identifiers were introduced. cDNA synthesis was primed from both the TCR alpha and TCR beta constant segments. Two PCR steps were used to amplify libraries, with sample barcodes and sequencing adapters being added in the second step. Libraries were sequenced on Illumina HiSeq 2500 (2x100 bp) or NovaSeq (2x150 bp). The study's own analysis went as follows. MIGEC handled demultiplexing of reads and collapsing into UMI consensus sequences, while MiXCR performed V(D)J alignment. Using edgeR on replicate PBMC samples, clonotypes were called vaccine-responding if FDR was below 0.01 and the log2 fold change was above 5 up to day 15. Bulk clonotypes were assigned CD4 or CD8 identity according to which sequenced CD4 or CD8 repertoire held them at higher abundance. TCRdb cleaned the public reads at Q25 with fastp, built clones with MiXCR and kept in-frame beta chains. Rows matching on CDR3 protein sequence are summarized as one entry with the most common DNA and genes. The V and J calls and clone size come from TCRdb's table, not from the authors' own analysis. This sample is represented by just under 600,000 distinct CDR3 sequences; roughly 14% of them were singletons. The top ten clonotypes cover more than 13% of the sample.

Results and caveats for the whole study, not just this receptor: Computational filtering was needed because FACS-sorted repertoires could contain abundant contaminating clonotypes from the bulk population. A small fraction of clonotypes showed up in both the CD4 and CD8 compartments, probably as a result of convergent recombination. After the booster, most clones that had expanded after primary vaccination were detected again (around 96% of CD4 and more than 85% of CD8), suggesting broad maintenance of memory. The study included only two donors, which limits how far the findings can be generalized. The secondary T-cell response was weaker than the primary response but faster, peaking on day 5 instead of day 15.

Here the sequenced sample was PBMCs, taken on the day of the yellow fever booster vaccination. This chain joins TRBV4-3 to TRBJ2-3; the D gene assignment is ambiguous. The TCR comes from a man aged 25 to 45 who received the YFV17D yellow fever vaccine. In nucleotide form, the sequence is TGCGCCAGCAGCCAAGGACCCGCGCGGAGCACAGATACGCAGTATTTT. The translation is CASSQGPARSTDTQYF.